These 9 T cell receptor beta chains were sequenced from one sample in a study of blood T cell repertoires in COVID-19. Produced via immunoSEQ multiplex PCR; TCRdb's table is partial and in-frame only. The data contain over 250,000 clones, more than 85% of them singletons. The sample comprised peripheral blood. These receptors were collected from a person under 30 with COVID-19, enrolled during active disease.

This CDR3 reads CASSTGLGVEQFF. The CDR3 region has the DNA TGTGCCAGCAGCACGGGACTAGGGGTTGAGCAGTTCTTC. V usage is TRBV5-4 and J usage is TRBJ2-1, with 8 nucleotides matching TRBD2. V lost 4 bases to trimming and J lost 9 bases; unmatched junction nucleotides: 6. Germline assignment: CDR1 SGHNT and CDR2 YYREEE (reference sequence). This CDR3 contains 13 residues.

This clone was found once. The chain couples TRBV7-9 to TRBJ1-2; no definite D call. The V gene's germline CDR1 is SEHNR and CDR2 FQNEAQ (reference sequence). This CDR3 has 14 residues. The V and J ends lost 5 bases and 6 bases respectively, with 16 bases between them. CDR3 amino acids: CASSQTPTADGYTF. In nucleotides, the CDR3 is TGTGCCAGCAGCCAGACGCCGACCGCGGATGGCTACACCTTC.

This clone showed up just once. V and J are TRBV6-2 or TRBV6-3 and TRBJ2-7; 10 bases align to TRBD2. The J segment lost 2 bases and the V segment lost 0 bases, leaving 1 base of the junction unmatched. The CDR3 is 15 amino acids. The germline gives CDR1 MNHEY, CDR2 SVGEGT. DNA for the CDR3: TGTGCCAGCAGTTACTCTACTAGCGGGGCCTACGAGCAGTACTTC. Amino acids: CASSYSTSGAYEQYF.

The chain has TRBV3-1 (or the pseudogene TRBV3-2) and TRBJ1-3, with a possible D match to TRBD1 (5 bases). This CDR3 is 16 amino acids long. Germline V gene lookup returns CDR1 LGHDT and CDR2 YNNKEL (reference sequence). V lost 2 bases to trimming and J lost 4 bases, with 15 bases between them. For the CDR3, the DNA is TGTGCCAGCAGCCAATCGGGAGGGGCGCAAGGAAACACCATATATTTT. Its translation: CASSQSGGAQGNTIYF.

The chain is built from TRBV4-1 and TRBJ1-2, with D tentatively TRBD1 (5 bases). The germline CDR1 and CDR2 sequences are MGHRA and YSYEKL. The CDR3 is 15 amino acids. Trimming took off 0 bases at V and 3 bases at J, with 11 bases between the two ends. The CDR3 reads CASSQEGRVDYGYTF. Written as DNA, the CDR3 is TGCGCCAGCAGCCAAGAAGGCAGGGTAGACTATGGCTACACCTTC.

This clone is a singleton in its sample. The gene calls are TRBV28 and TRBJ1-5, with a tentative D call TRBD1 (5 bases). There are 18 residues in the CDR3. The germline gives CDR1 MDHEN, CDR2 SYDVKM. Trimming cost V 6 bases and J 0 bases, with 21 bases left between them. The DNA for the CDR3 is TGTGCCAGCAGCCTCCTTGAGGACATTGCTTATAGCAATCAGCCCCAGCATTTT. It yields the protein CASSLLEDIAYSNQPQHF.

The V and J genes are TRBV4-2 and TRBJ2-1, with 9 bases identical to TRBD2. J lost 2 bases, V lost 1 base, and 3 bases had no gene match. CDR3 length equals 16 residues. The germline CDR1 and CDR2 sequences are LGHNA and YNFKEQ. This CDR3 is CASSQGLAEAYNEQFF. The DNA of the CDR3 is TGTGCCAGCAGCCAAGGACTAGCGGAAGCCTACAATGAGCAGTTCTTC.

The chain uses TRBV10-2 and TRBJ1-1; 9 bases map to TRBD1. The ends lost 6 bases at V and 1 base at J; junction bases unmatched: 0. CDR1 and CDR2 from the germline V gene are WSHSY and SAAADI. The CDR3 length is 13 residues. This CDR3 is CASRTGGNTEAFF. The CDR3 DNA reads TGCGCCAGCAGGACAGGGGGGAACACTGAAGCTTTCTTT.

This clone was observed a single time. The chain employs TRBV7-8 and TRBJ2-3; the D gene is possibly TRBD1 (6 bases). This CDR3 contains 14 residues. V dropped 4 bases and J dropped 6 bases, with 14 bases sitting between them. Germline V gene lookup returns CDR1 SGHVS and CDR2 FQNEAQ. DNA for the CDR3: TGTGCCAGCAGCTCACAGGGCGGTCCGGATACGCAGTATTTT. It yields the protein CASSSQGGPDTQYF.